The 7 T cell receptor beta chains in this list originate from one sample, sequenced in a study of OX40 agonist ivuxolimab in advanced cancers. Here immunoSEQ multiplex PCR was the method, and the copy in TCRdb shows in-frame clones only, minus some. The sample holds 65,000 to 85,000 clones; approximately 85% are singletons and the top ten take 2.4%. Sequencing used CD4+ or CD8+ T cells sorted from blood, obtained in a trial of the OX40 agonist ivuxolimab. The origin of the receptors is an adult with an advanced solid tumor such as melanoma, head and neck, liver or kidney cancer.

The chain recombines TRBV11-2 with TRBJ2-4; D may correspond to TRBD1 or TRBD2 (6 bases each). Between the trimmed V and J ends, which lost 4 bases and 3 bases, there was a span of 22 bases. The length of the CDR3 is 18 residues. CDR1 is SGHAT, CDR2 FQNNGV, per germline. CDR3 sequence reads: CASSSFVGATRGKNIQYF. For the CDR3, the DNA is TGTGCCAGCAGCTCCTTCGTGGGGGCGACTAGGGGCAAAAACATTCAGTACTTC. Variable domain in full (rest from reference TRBV11-2 and TRBJ2-4): EAGVAQSPRYKIIEKRQSVAFWCNPISGHATLYWYQQILGQGPKLLIQFQNNGVVDDSQLPKDRFSAERLKGVDSTLKIQPAKLEDSAVYLCASSSFVGATRGKNIQYFGAGTRLSVL.

The CDR3 DNA sequence: TGTGCCAGTACCTCCGGGACTAGCGGGGGGCCCTACAATGAGCAGTTCTTC. Translated, it gives CASTSGTSGGPYNEQFF. V and J are TRBV19 and TRBJ2-1, with 15 bases matching TRBD2. Germline CDR1 reads LNHDA; CDR2 reads SQIVND (reference sequence). V was pared by 7 bases and J by 2 bases, with 6 bases of the junction left unmatched. The CDR3 length is 17 residues.

The rearrangement uses TRBV18 and TRBJ2-1, with D perhaps matching TRBD1 (6 bases). Per the germline V gene, CDR1 is KGHSH and CDR2 is LQKENI. The V end lost 5 bases, the J end lost 4 bases, and 9 bases lay between the germline ends. The CDR3 has 13 amino acids. The CDR3 loop is CASSSQGYNEQFF. CDR3 DNA: TGTGCCAGCTCATCACAGGGATACAATGAGCAGTTCTTC.

V usage is TRBV6-1 and J usage is TRBJ1-3; maybe TRBD1 (5 bases). This CDR3 spans 13 amino acids. The V end was cut by 9 bases, the J end by 5 bases, with 14 bases between. Germline-derived CDR1 and CDR2 are MNHNS and SASEGT. The CDR3 spells CASIGRGRNTIYF. Here the CDR3 DNA reads TGTGCCAGTATAGGAAGGGGTCGAAACACCATATATTTT.

The chain employs TRBV5-8 and TRBJ1-1; D possibly corresponds to TRBD1 (6 bases). The CDR3 extends over 18 amino acids. Per germline, CDR1 SGHTS and CDR2 YDEGEE. V gave up 1 base and J gave up 2 bases, with 21 bases separating them. The CDR3 here is CASSLFSGLGTLNTEAFF. The CDR3 coding sequence is TGTGCCAGCAGCTTGTTTTCCGGGTTGGGGACACTCAACACTGAAGCTTTCTTT. Complete variable domain (other parts from reference TRBV5-8 and TRBJ1-1): EAGVTQSPTHLIKTRGQQATLRCSPISGHTSVYWYQQALGLGLQFLLWYDEGEERNRGNFPPRFSGRQFPNYSSELNVNALELEDSALYLCASSLFSGLGTLNTEAFFGQGTRLTVV.

V is TRBV5-1 and J is TRBJ2-2, with TRBD1 matching over 8 bases. This CDR3 is 15 amino acids long. CDR1 SGHRS and CDR2 YFSETQ come from the germline V gene. J gave up 2 bases and V 3 bases, and 3 bases lay outside the gene matches. The CDR3 protein is CASSWGTGNTGELFF. The CDR3 DNA reads as TGCGCCAGCAGCTGGGGGACAGGCAACACCGGGGAGCTGTTTTTT.

This clone was found once. The J gene is TRBJ2-5, the V gene TRBV27, with D perhaps matching TRBD2 (5 bases). The J call could be wrong; TRBJ2-7 is a better fit for the DNA end. Germline CDR1 and CDR2: MNHEY and SMNVEV (reference sequence). This CDR3 region has 14 residues. The CDR3 DNA follows: TGTGCCAGCAGCCCGGGCGGGCGGGCCTACGAGCAGTACTTC. Residues: CASSPGGRAYEQYF.